These 3 T cell receptor beta chains were all obtained from the same sample, sequenced in a study of shared clonotypes between healthy human individuals. CD45RO-negative cells were positively selected for CCR7, leaving out terminally differentiated effector memory CD45RA+ cells. Using immunoSEQ multiplex PCR, the repertoire was profiled, and TCRdb retains in-frame clones only, with some absent. The sample shows over 2 million clones, roughly 94% of them seen only once. What was sequenced was naive CD8+ T cells sorted from blood. These receptors were taken from a man between 18 and 29 years old in good health.

As concerns this clone: The sample carries other DNA sequences with the same CDR3. The chain has TRBV29-1 and TRBJ2-7, with 8 bases aligning to TRBD1. The germline V gene has CDR1 SQVTM and CDR2 ANQGSEA. CDR3 length equals 11 residues. With 6 bases clipped from V and 6 bases from J, the junction kept 4 bases outside the gene matches. The CDR3 DNA is TGCAGCGTGCTACAGGGGGGCGAGCAGTACTTC. Translating it yields CSVLQGGEQYF.

V is TRBV9 and J is TRBJ2-6; D ambiguous. The CDR3 extends over 15 amino acids. V lost 1 base to trimming and J lost 2 bases, with 7 bases between them. The germline V gene has CDR1 SGDLS and CDR2 YYNGEE. The CDR3 region has the DNA TGTGCCAGCAGCGTAATGGGCCCTGGGGCCAACGTCCTGACTTTC. Translating gives CASSVMGPGANVLTF.

The chain combines TRBV5-1 with TRBJ1-4, with a tentative D call TRBD1 (5 bases). This CDR3 comprises 15 residues. In germline, CDR1 is SGHRS, CDR2 YFSETQ. V was pared by 4 bases and J by 5 bases, with 15 bases between. CDR3 sequence: CASSQSDGTNEKLFF. CDR3 DNA sequence: TGCGCCAGCAGCCAATCCGACGGGACGAATGAAAAACTGTTTTTT.